This T cell receptor beta chain is drawn from a study of cytomegalovirus exposure and HLA in healthy donors. Study-level points and caveats: Immune exposure data for these donors was limited to CMV serostatus. Donors belonging to an Asian-associated ancestry cluster reportedly showed fewer N-insertions in productive TCRs than the approximately 670-donor mean, according to what a later analysis found. A highly shared variant cluster was judged a likely technical artifact.

In regard to this clone: What it binds is not known.

Deletions cut 3 bases from V and 0 bases from J, with 7 bases between. This CDR3 region has 14 residues. CDR1 LNHDA and CDR2 SQIVND come from the germline V gene (reference sequence). The PCR had 60 Vbeta and 13 Jbeta primers. Only in-frame clones appear in the TCRdb table, and some are missing; sequencing was by immunoSEQ multiplex PCR. The data hold more than 90,000 clones, with about 72% observed a single time. The chain combines TRBV19 with TRBJ2-3; D call uncertain. The sequence derives from a man in his fifties or sixties in good health and CMV-seropositive. The sample was PBMCs. The chain's CDR3 is CASSIQASTDTQYF. For the CDR3, the DNA is TGTGCCAGTAGTATCCAGGCTAGCACAGATACGCAGTATTTT.